The 12 T cell receptor beta chains reported below all come from one sample, sequenced in a study of shared clonotypes between healthy human individuals (dated by TCRdb to the early 2020s). Library preparation employed the immunoSEQ multiplex PCR assay. Not all clones reach the TCRdb copy of this immuneACCESS table, which keeps in-frame sequences only. Checked studies attribute under half of the gap to unresolved V genes and leave the rest unexplained. This sample holds approximately 740,000 clones; around 74% were observed only once. Clones ranked in the top ten supply approximately 1.7% of the sample. Sequencing was done on a sample of memory CD4+ T cells sorted from blood. What the cell subset or site label conveys for this sample: CD45RA-negative fraction. These receptor sequences come from a woman aged 25 to 45 in good health.

The chain is built from TRBV30 and TRBJ1-3, with 8 bases matching TRBD1. This CDR3 region has 14 residues. Looked up from germline, CDR1 is GTSNPN and CDR2 is SVGIG (reference sequence). V dropped 5 bases and J dropped 0; count of bases not matched to a gene: 3. The CDR3: CAWDRGPSGNTIYF. The CDR3 DNA reads as TGTGCCTGGGACAGGGGACCCTCTGGAAACACCATATATTTT.

Note on this clone: The same CDR3 can be traced to other DNA sequences in this sample. The CDR3 reads CASSPRAETQYF. The DNA of the CDR3 is TGTGCCAGCTCACCAAGGGCTGAGACCCAGTACTTC. This chain uses TRBV18 with TRBJ2-5, with no clear D. The CDR3 loop spans 12 amino acids. V was cut by 2 bases and J by 5 bases, with 6 bases left in between. The germline CDR1 and CDR2 sequences are KGHSH and LQKENI.

This clone was counted once. The chain uses TRBV4-2 and TRBJ1-2; D remains unclear. Germline V gene sequence: CDR1 LGHNA, CDR2 YNFKEQ. The CDR3 runs 17 residues. The V end was cut by 0 bases, the J end by 4 bases, with 18 bases between. The CDR3: CASSQDSGLSPRYGYTF. For the CDR3, the DNA is TGTGCCAGCAGCCAAGATTCCGGTCTTAGCCCACGCTATGGCTACACCTTC.

The chain combines TRBV28 with TRBJ2-5, with 11 positions matching TRBD2. Germline V CDR1 and CDR2: MDHEN, SYDVKM. The V segment lost 5 bases and the J segment 5 bases; nucleotides outside the gene matches: 4. This CDR3 is 14 amino acids long. The chain's CDR3 is CASSATSGSETQYF. For the CDR3, the DNA is TGTGCCAGCAGTGCAACTAGCGGGAGCGAGACCCAGTACTTC.

The chain uses TRBV11-1 and TRBJ2-5, with a possible D match to TRBD1 (6 bases). The CDR3 spans 14 residues. Per the germline V gene, CDR1 is SGHAT and CDR2 is FQDESV (reference sequence). Trimming took off 4 bases at V and 5 bases at J, with 14 bases between the two ends. This CDR3 is CASSSLTGTETQYF. In DNA, the CDR3 is TGTGCCAGCAGCTCCCTTACAGGGACGGAGACCCAGTACTTC.

There are a few counts of this clone. This sequence joins TRBV7-2 and TRBJ2-7; D not resolved. V dropped 0 bases and J dropped 2 bases, with 8 bases sitting between them. The germline V gene has CDR1 SGHTA and CDR2 FQGNSA. The CDR3 extends over 14 amino acids. As DNA, the CDR3 is TGTGCCAGCAGCTTAGCTGGCAAGACCTACGAGCAGTACTTC. This encodes CASSLAGKTYEQYF.

The V call is TRBV11-2, the J call TRBJ1-1; 9 bases fit TRBD1. This CDR3 has 14 amino acids. Per the germline V gene, CDR1 is SGHAT and CDR2 is FQNNGV. Trimming at V came to 5 bases and at J to 5 bases, leaving 6 bases not matched to a gene. The CDR3 DNA reads TGTGCCAGCAGCAGGACAGGGGCGGGAACTGAAGCTTTCTTT. Translated: CASSRTGAGTEAFF. Full variable domain (missing parts from reference TRBV11-2 and TRBJ1-1): EAGVAQSPRYKIIEKRQSVAFWCNPISGHATLYWYQQILGQGPKLLIQFQNNGVVDDSQLPKDRFSAERLKGVDSTLKIQPAKLEDSAVYLCASSRTGAGTEAFFGQGTRLTVV.

Concerning this clone itself: Other DNA sequences from this sample encode an identical CDR3 as well. The V gene is TRBV5-1, the J gene TRBJ2-2; no clear D gene. V was clipped by 0 bases and J by 1 base, with 1 base between them. Germline CDR1 and CDR2: SGHRS and YFSETQ. This CDR3 has 13 amino acids. The CDR3 sequence is CASSLVNTGELFF. The DNA of the CDR3 is TGCGCCAGCAGCTTGGTGAACACCGGGGAGCTGTTTTTT.

This clone was recorded a few times. V is TRBV27 and J is TRBJ2-2, with a possible D match to TRBD2 (6 bases). Trimming stripped 8 bases from V and 6 bases from J, with 22 bases between. There are 16 residues in the CDR3. Germline-derived CDR1 and CDR2 are MNHEY and SMNVEV (reference sequence). CDR3 DNA: TGTGCCAGCCGAGGCGGGGTGGGCCTAGGCGCCGGGGAGCTGTTTTTT. Protein: CASRGGVGLGAGELFF.

The V and J genes are TRBV18 and TRBJ1-1, with 7 bases matching TRBD1. The length of the CDR3 is 14 residues. The ends lost 5 bases at V and 4 bases at J; junction bases unmatched: 7. Germline loops: CDR1 KGHSH, CDR2 LQKENI. The CDR3 DNA sequence: TGTGCCAGCTCAATAACAGGGGAGGGCACTGAAGCTTTCTTT. Amino acid sequence: CASSITGEGTEAFF.

As regards this clone: This sample also contains other DNA sequences that code for the same CDR3. The chain uses TRBV30 and TRBJ1-5, with TRBD1 matching over 8 bases. The germline V gene has CDR1 GTSNPN and CDR2 SVGIG (reference sequence). V shed 1 base, J shed 4 bases, and the junction held 0 bases outside the gene matches. The CDR3 covers 13 residues. CDR3 loop: CAWSGQGNQPQHF. CDR3 nucleotides: TGTGCCTGGAGTGGACAGGGGAATCAGCCCCAGCATTTT.

The genes are TRBV5-6 and TRBJ2-5, with D perhaps TRBD2 (5 bases). The CDR3 runs 17 residues. V lost 0 bases to trimming and J lost 5 bases, with 20 bases between them. Germline V gene data show CDR1 as SGHDT and CDR2 as YYEEEE. The CDR3 DNA sequence: TGTGCCAGCAGCTTGGGATTTTTAGCGAGCTTCGGGGAGACCCAGTACTTC. It codes for CASSLGFLASFGETQYF.